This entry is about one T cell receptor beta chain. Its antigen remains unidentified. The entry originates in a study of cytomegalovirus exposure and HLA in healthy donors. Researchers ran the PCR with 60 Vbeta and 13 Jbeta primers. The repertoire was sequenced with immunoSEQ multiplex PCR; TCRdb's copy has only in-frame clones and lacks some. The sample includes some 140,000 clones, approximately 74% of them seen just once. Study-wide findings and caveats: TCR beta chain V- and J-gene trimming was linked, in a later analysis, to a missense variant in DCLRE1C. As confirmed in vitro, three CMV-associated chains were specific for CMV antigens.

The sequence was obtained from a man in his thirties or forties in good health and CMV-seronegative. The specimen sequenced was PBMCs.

CDR3 region: CASRNWGGAADTQYF. The CDR3 nucleotides are TGTGCCAGCAGAAATTGGGGGGGGGCGGCAGATACGCAGTATTTT. The chain joins TRBV2 to TRBJ2-3; TRBD2 might be the D (7 bases). CDR3 size: 15 residues. In germline, CDR1 is SNHLY, CDR2 FYNNEI. Trimming took 6 bases from V and 4 from J, leaving 17 bases between them.